This T cell receptor (beta chain) stems from a study of T cell changes during pregnancy in multiple sclerosis. Assay: immunoSEQ multiplex PCR; the TCRdb copy retains only in-frame clones and omits some. Of about 70,000 clones listed, roughly 92% were seen once; the top ten hold approximately 2.1%. CDR3 length: 17 amino acids. The germline V gene encodes CDR1 MNHEY and CDR2 SMNVEV (reference sequence). Concerning this clone itself: Sequence at one end of the junction differs from germline and may be a read error.

The sample consisted of peripheral blood, taken before pregnancy. This clonotype originated in a female donor with multiple sclerosis, enrolled in a pregnancy study. The chain combines TRBV27 with TRBJ1-3; 8 bases agree with TRBD1. The CDR3 DNA follows: TGTGCCAGCAGTCCTACCTTTGGACAGGGCCCTGGAAACACCACATATTTT. This gives the protein CASSPTFGQGPGNTTYF.